The sequence of this T cell receptor (beta chain) was determined in a study of cytomegalovirus exposure and HLA in healthy donors. General observations from the study: Only CMV serostatus was available as immune exposure information.

To note about this clone: Its antigen is still unknown.

Vbeta (60) and Jbeta (13) primers were used in the PCR. In the authors' methods: Unique TCR beta chains totaled roughly 79 million in a later count, with roughly 12 million of them shared. Method: immunoSEQ multiplex PCR; TCRdb's copy keeps in-frame clones and lacks some. Clone size and the V and J calls come from that table; the DNA yielded D and trimming. Among about 76,000 clones listed, about 75% were seen once. This CDR3 has 13 residues. V lost 0 bases to trimming and J lost 4 bases, with 6 bases between them. Germline CDR1 is PRHDT and CDR2 is FYEKMQ (reference sequence). This receptor was identified in a man in his sixties in good health and CMV-seropositive. The chain joins TRBV13 to TRBJ2-5; weak D call: TRBD2 (5 bases). The specimen sequenced was PBMCs. The CDR3 here is CASSLGLAETQYF. CDR3 bases: TGTGCCAGCAGCTTAGGCCTAGCAGAGACCCAGTACTTC.